The source of this TCR beta chain is a study of blood T cell repertoires in COVID-19. Study-wide context: There were acute and convalescent COVID-19 samples, and they came from the United States, Italy and Spain.

The repertoire was sequenced with immunoSEQ multiplex PCR; TCRdb's copy has only in-frame clones and lacks some. The top ten clones hold just under 7.5% of a sample with 300,000 to 350,000 clones, 88% of them seen once. Germline assignment: CDR1 MNHEY and CDR2 SMNVEV (reference sequence). The CDR3 totals 16 residues. V was cut by 7 bases and J by 8 bases, with 21 bases left in between. This TCR derives from a woman in her 70s with COVID-19, enrolled during active disease. Material for sequencing was peripheral blood. V usage is TRBV27 and J usage is TRBJ1-6; D may be TRBD1 (5 bases). CDR3 nucleotide sequence: TGTGCCAGCACTCCTTCTCAGGGAAGCCGGGATTCACCCCTCCACTTT. It yields the protein CASTPSQGSRDSPLHF.